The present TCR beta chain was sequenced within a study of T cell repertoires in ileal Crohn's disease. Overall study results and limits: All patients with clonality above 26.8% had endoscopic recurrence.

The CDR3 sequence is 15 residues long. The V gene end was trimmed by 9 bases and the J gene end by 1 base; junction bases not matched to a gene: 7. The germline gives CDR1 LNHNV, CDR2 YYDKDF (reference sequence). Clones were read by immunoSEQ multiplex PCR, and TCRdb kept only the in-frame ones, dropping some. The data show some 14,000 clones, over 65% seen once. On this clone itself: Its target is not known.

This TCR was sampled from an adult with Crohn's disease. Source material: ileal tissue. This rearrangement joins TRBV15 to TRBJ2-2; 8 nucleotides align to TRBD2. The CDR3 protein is CATSGLAGNTGELFF. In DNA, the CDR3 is TGTGCCACATCGGGGCTAGCGGGGAACACCGGGGAGCTGTTTTTT.